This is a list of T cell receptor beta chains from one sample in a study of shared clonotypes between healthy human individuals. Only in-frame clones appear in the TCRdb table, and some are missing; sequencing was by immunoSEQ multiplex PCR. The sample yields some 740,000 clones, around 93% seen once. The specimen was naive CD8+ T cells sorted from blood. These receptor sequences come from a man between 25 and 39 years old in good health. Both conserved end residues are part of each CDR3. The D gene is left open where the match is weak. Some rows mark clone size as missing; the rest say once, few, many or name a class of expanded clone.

CDR3: CASSNLGQGSAEAFF
DNA: TGCGCCAGCAGTAATTTGGGACAGGGCAGTGCTGAAGCTTTCTTT
V: TRBV5-1
size: .
length: 15
J: TRBJ1-1
D: TRBD1

CDR3: CASSQEGGNEQFF
DNA: TGCGCCAGCAGCCAAGAAGGTGGCAATGAGCAGTTCTTC
V: TRBV4-1
size: .
length: 13
J: TRBJ2-1
D: .

CDR3: CASSFGWAGEDEERDTQYF
DNA: TGTGCCAGCAGTTTCGGTTGGGCGGGAGAGGACGAAGAGCGCGATACGCAGTATTTT
V: TRBV14
size: .
length: 19
J: TRBJ2-3
D: TRBD2

CDR3: CASSPPPPGERGANVLTF
DNA: TGTGCCAGCAGCCCCCCCCCACCAGGGGAACGTGGGGCCAACGTCCTGACTTTC
V: TRBV4-2
size: .
length: 18
J: TRBJ2-6
D: .

CDR3: CASSLYMGSNTGELFF
DNA: TGTGCCAGCAGCTTGTATATGGGGTCGAACACCGGGGAGCTGTTTTTT
V: TRBV5-6
size: few
length: 16
J: TRBJ2-2
D: .

CDR3: CASSQVFPKGQFFEETQYF
DNA: TGCGCCAGCAGCCAAGTATTCCCGAAGGGACAGTTTTTCGAAGAGACCCAGTACTTC
V: TRBV4-1
size: .
length: 19
J: TRBJ2-5
D: TRBD1

CDR3: CASSFASGTYEQYF
DNA: TGTGCCAGCAGTTTCGCTAGCGGGACGTACGAGCAGTACTTC
V: TRBV27
size: few
length: 14
J: TRBJ2-7
D: TRBD2

CDR3: CASSQEAGVWEQYF
DNA: TGTGCCAGCAGCCAAGAAGCGGGAGTTTGGGAGCAGTACTTC
V: TRBV4-2
size: .
length: 14
J: TRBJ2-7
D: TRBD2

CDR3: CASSLGPPYEQYF
DNA: TGTGCCAGCAGCTTAGGTCCCCCCTACGAGCAGTACTTC
V: TRBV5-4
size: .
length: 13
J: TRBJ2-7
D: .

CDR3: CASRFRNTEAFF
DNA: TGTGCCAGCAGGTTTAGGAACACTGAAGCTTTCTTT
V: TRBV6-1
size: .
length: 12
J: TRBJ1-1
D: .

CDR3: CASQLEEQYF
DNA: TGTGCCAGCCAGTTAGAAGAGCAGTACTTC
V: TRBV25-1
size: once
length: 10
J: TRBJ2-7
D: .

CDR3: CASSAHRGLAEGWETQYF
DNA: TGTGCCAGCAGCGCCCACAGGGGACTAGCGGAGGGATGGGAGACCCAGTACTTC
V: TRBV7-9
size: .
length: 18
J: TRBJ2-5
D: TRBD2

CDR3: CASSNGQGLQYNEQFF
DNA: TGCGCCAGCAGCAACGGTCAGGGGCTTCAGTACAATGAGCAGTTCTTC
V: TRBV4-1
size: once
length: 16
J: TRBJ2-1
D: .

CDR3: CASSGQGRYTF
DNA: TGTGCCAGCTCAGGACAGGGCCGCTACACCTTC
V: TRBV18
size: once
length: 11
J: TRBJ1-2
D: TRBD1

CDR3: CASSTRNGRDEQYF
DNA: TGTGCCAGCAGCACCCGGAATGGCCGGGACGAGCAGTACTTC
V: TRBV7-9
size: few
length: 14
J: TRBJ2-7
D: .

CDR3: CAISASSREPQDTYNEQFF
DNA: TGTGCCATCAGTGCCTCCTCACGGGAGCCCCAAGATACCTACAATGAGCAGTTCTTC
V: TRBV10-3
size: .
length: 19
J: TRBJ2-1
D: .